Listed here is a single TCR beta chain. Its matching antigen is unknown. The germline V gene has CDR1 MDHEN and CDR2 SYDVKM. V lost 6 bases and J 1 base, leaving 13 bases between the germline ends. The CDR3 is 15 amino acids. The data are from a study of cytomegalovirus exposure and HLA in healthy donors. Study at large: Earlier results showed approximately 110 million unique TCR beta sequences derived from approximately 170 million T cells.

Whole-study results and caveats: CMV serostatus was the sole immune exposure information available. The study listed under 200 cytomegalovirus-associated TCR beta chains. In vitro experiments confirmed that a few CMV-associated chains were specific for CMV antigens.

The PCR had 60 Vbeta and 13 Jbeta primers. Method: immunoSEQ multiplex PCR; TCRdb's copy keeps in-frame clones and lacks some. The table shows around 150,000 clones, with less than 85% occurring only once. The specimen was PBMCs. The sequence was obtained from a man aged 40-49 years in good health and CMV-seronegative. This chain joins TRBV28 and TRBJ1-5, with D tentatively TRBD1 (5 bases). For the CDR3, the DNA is TGTGCCAGCAGCCCTTTTCGACAGAGCAATCAGCCCCAGCATTTT. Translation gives CASSPFRQSNQPQHF.